This T cell receptor (beta chain) derives from a study of monozygotic twins with inflammatory bowel disease. No DNA is given; TCRdb re-called the 5' RACE reads and lists each CDR3 protein once. This repertoire includes a few hundred thousand distinct CDR3 sequences. CDR1 is DFQATT and CDR2 is SNEGSKA in the germline V gene (reference sequence). The CDR3 is 13 residues long. Sample: blood. This receptor was identified in a human donor with ulcerative colitis or Crohn's disease, or a healthy co-twin of an affected twin (not recorded which). V and J are TRBV20-1 and TRBJ2-7. CDR3 in amino acids: CSARDLSPYEQYF.